The entry below gives a single T cell receptor beta chain sequence along with its context. A single record per CDR3 protein comes from TCRdb applying MiXCR to the 5' RACE reads. The sample gives about 530,000 distinct CDR3 sequences, 13% to 15% of which show up once; about 0.47% is in the top ten. This entry comes from a study of identical twins. Per the germline V gene, CDR1 is MDHEN and CDR2 is SYDVKM. The V gene lost 4 bases and the J gene lost 2 bases, with 11 bases spanning the gap. CDR3 length: 14 residues. These data were also reused for a study on yellow fever vaccine responses in identical twins.

The sequenced sample was CD4+ T cells sorted from blood. This receptor was identified in a young woman in good health. The J gene is TRBJ2-5, the V gene TRBV28, with D possibly being TRBD1 (5 bases). The CDR3 here is CASSWAGQQETQYF. The CDR3 DNA reads as TGTGCCAGCAGTTGGGCAGGGCAGCAAGAGACCCAGTACTTC.